This T cell receptor beta chain was sequenced in a study of blood T cell repertoires in COVID-19. Study-level information: Italy, Spain and the United States were the sources of the convalescent and acute COVID-19 samples. T cells, B-cell-depleted T cells, or PBMCs provided the cDNA or gDNA that served as material.

After removal of 1 base from V and 1 base from J, the junction contained 3 bases not matched to a gene. CDR1 and CDR2 (germline): SGHTS, YDEGEE. CDR3 length: 15 residues. In the study's own analysis: Amplification of reference gene primers provided the estimated nucleated cell counts. TCRdb's table, derived via immunoSEQ multiplex PCR, lists solely in-frame clones and lacks some. For V, J and clone size, that table is used; D and trimming come from the DNA. The data show fewer than 130,000 clones, around 85% seen once. This clonotype was obtained from a man aged 70-80 years with active or convalescent COVID-19. The J gene is TRBJ2-3, the V gene TRBV5-8, with 7 bases aligning to TRBD2. Sequencing input: peripheral blood. This CDR3 reads CASSLRRERTDTQYF. The CDR3 DNA reads TGTGCCAGCAGCTTGAGGCGGGAGCGCACAGATACGCAGTATTTT.